The 5 T cell receptor beta chains below were found in one sample sequenced in a study of blood T cell repertoires in COVID-19. Clones were sequenced by immunoSEQ multiplex PCR, and TCRdb holds only the in-frame ones, with some missing. The sample lists about 360,000 clones, 70% to 90% occurring once. The sequencing sample was made of peripheral blood. These receptors came from a human donor in a cohort sampled during active COVID-19.

The chain carries TRBV28 and TRBJ1-2; a weak D match, TRBD1 (5 bases). CDR1 and CDR2 from the germline V gene are MDHEN and SYDVKM. The CDR3 has 15 residues. The V end lost 1 base, the J end lost 5 bases, and 14 bases lay between the germline ends. The CDR3 spells CASSLSSREGYGYTF. The CDR3 nucleotides read TGTGCCAGCAGTTTATCTTCCCGGGAGGGGTATGGCTACACCTTC.

The chain recombines TRBV7-9 with TRBJ2-1; D is uncertain. The CDR3 sequence is 15 residues long. V lost 2 bases to trimming and J lost 10 bases, with 18 bases between them. The germline V gene encodes CDR1 SEHNR and CDR2 FQNEAQ (reference sequence). The CDR3 here is CASSLSRPGLREQFF. CDR3 DNA: TGTGCCAGCAGCTTATCTCGCCCAGGTTTAAGGGAGCAGTTCTTC.

This chain links TRBV6-4 with TRBJ1-2, with D possibly TRBD1 on 6 matching bases. The CDR3 is 13 amino acids. Germline lookup yields CDR1 MRHNA and CDR2 SNTAGT. V lost 6 bases, J lost 6 bases, and 14 bases lay in between. The CDR3 loop reads CASSQEQGNGYTF. For the CDR3, the DNA is TGTGCCAGCAGCCAGGAACAGGGCAATGGCTACACCTTC.

Worth noting for this clone: The same CDR3 also results from other DNA sequences found in this sample. V gene TRBV28 combines with J gene TRBJ1-2; D not certain. Deletions cut 5 bases from V and 5 bases from J, with 9 bases between. This CDR3 comprises 12 residues. The germline V gene has CDR1 MDHEN and CDR2 SYDVKM. CDR3 in DNA: TGTGCCAGCAGTAGTCGGGTTTATGGCTACACCTTC. As protein: CASSSRVYGYTF.

DNA for the CDR3: TGCGCCAGCAGCATGGGACAGGGCACCCACAATGAGCAGTTCTTC. Its translation: CASSMGQGTHNEQFF. This chain uses TRBV5-1 with TRBJ2-1; 9 bases agree with TRBD1. The CDR3 loop spans 15 amino acids. After removal of 4 bases from V and 5 bases from J, the junction contained 7 bases not matched to a gene. Germline loops: CDR1 SGHRS, CDR2 YFSETQ.